Following are 26 T cell receptor beta chains from one sample sequenced in a study of cytomegalovirus exposure and HLA in healthy donors. The PCR employed 60 Vbeta primers together with 13 Jbeta primers. TCRdb's table, derived via immunoSEQ multiplex PCR, lists solely in-frame clones and lacks some. Among about 140,000 clones listed, roughly 75% were seen once. Sequences were obtained from PBMCs. Every receptor here comes from a man aged 35-49 years in good health and CMV-seropositive.

This chain connects TRBV6-5 to TRBJ1-2; 9 bases align to TRBD1. This CDR3 is 13 amino acids long. V lost 3 bases and J lost 8; bases outside the gene matches: 4. The germline V gene has CDR1 MNHEY and CDR2 SVGAGI. The CDR3 loop reads CASSYTGGSGYTF. CDR3 bases: TGTGCCAGCAGTTATACAGGGGGCTCGGGCTACACCTTC.

J is TRBJ1-6 and V is TRBV29-1; 7 nucleotides match TRBD1. CDR3 length: 14 amino acids. Germline V gene sequence: CDR1 SQVTM, CDR2 ANQGSEA. The DNA of the CDR3 is TGCAGTTACCGTACAGGGGAGTTGAATTCACCCCTCCACTTT. Protein sequence: CSYRTGELNSPLHF.

The DNA of the CDR3 is TGTGCCAGCAGCTTAATCCTGAATGAGCAGTTCTTC. It encodes CASSLILNEQFF. V gene TRBV7-2 combines with J gene TRBJ2-1; D gene ambiguous. Germline CDR1 and CDR2: SGHTA and FQGNSA. The length of the CDR3 is 12 residues. The V and J ends lost 2 bases and 7 bases respectively, with 6 bases between them.

The chain recombines TRBV18 with TRBJ2-5; 7 bases are shared with TRBD2. This CDR3 has 15 residues. V lost 3 bases to trimming and J lost 5 bases; unmatched junction nucleotides: 9. Germline values: CDR1 KGHSH, CDR2 LQKENI. As DNA, the CDR3 is TGTGCCAGCTCACCTCCGGGACTAACGGGGGAGACCCAGTACTTC. Translating gives CASSPPGLTGETQYF.

This clone was detected once. This sequence joins TRBV19 and TRBJ2-7; D is possibly TRBD1 (5 bases). The CDR3 is 14 residues long. Trimming removed 2 bases at V and 0 bases at J, with 8 bases between. Germline V lookup: CDR1 LNHDA, CDR2 SQIVND (reference sequence). The chain's CDR3 is CASSIIGASYEQYF. In DNA, the CDR3 is TGTGCCAGTAGTATAATAGGGGCCTCCTACGAGCAGTACTTC.

The V call is TRBV5-4, the J call TRBJ2-1; 11 bases fit TRBD2. CDR3 length equals 18 residues. Losses at the gene ends were 2 bases for V and 4 bases for J; bases not matched to a gene: 11. Germline assignment: CDR1 SGHNT and CDR2 YYREEE (reference sequence). The CDR3 DNA is TGTGCCAGCAGCTTAAGTAGCCTAGCGGGGGGAAGGTACAATGAGCAGTTCTTC. Translating it yields CASSLSSLAGGRYNEQFF.

This clone has a single count. The genes are TRBV7-9 and TRBJ2-3, with 11 positions matching TRBD2. The CDR3 has 16 residues. Germline V gene lookup returns CDR1 SEHNR and CDR2 FQNEAQ (reference sequence). V lost 5 bases and J lost 4; bases outside the gene matches: 8. CDR3 in DNA: TGTGCCAGCAGCCGTTCCCCTAGCGGGGGGTCAGATACGCAGTATTTT. Translating it yields CASSRSPSGGSDTQYF.

The V call is TRBV27, the J call TRBJ2-3, with 7 positions matching TRBD1. The length of the CDR3 is 16 residues. Trimming removed 6 bases from V and 0 bases from J; junction bases left unmatched: 9. Per germline, CDR1 MNHEY and CDR2 SMNVEV (reference sequence). The CDR3 DNA reads as TGTGCCAGCAGCTTGACAGGGTTTCGAAGCACAGATACGCAGTATTTT. Protein sequence: CASSLTGFRSTDTQYF.

V is TRBV2 and J is TRBJ2-1; TRBD2 agrees at 8 bases. V was clipped by 10 bases and J by 14 bases; unmatched bases: 10. This CDR3 spans 11 amino acids. Germline CDR1 and CDR2: SNHLY and FYNNEI. The CDR3 is CATMGGTRKFF. CDR3 nucleotide sequence: TGTGCCACGATGGGAGGGACTAGGAAGTTCTTC.

The rearrangement joins TRBV6-6 to TRBJ2-5; 7 bases map to TRBD2. This CDR3 has 14 residues. The germline V gene has CDR1 MNHNY and CDR2 SVGAGI (reference sequence). V lost 2 bases and J lost 2; bases outside the gene matches: 2. The CDR3 here is CASSYTSAQETQYF. CDR3 DNA sequence: TGTGCCAGCAGTTACACTAGCGCTCAAGAGACCCAGTACTTC.

This chain joins TRBV15 and TRBJ1-2; D gene uncertain. This CDR3 spans 13 amino acids. Germline values: CDR1 LNHNV, CDR2 YYDKDF (reference sequence). V shed 5 bases and J shed 4 bases, with 11 bases lying between them. The CDR3 coding sequence is TGTGCCACCAGCGTCAGACGGAGCTATGGCTACACCTTC. Translated: CATSVRRSYGYTF.

This clone was recorded a few times. The J gene is TRBJ2-3, the V gene TRBV11-3, with 8 nucleotides matching TRBD2. CDR1 and CDR2 (germline): SGHNT, YENEEA. J was trimmed by 7 bases and V by 4 bases; bases with no gene match: 10. The CDR3 is made up of 15 amino acids. CDR3 amino acids: CASSSYSGKINTQYF. DNA of the CDR3: TGTGCCAGCAGCTCCTATAGCGGGAAGATAAATACGCAGTATTTT.

The chain is built from TRBV7-2 and TRBJ2-2, with D perhaps TRBD1 (5 bases). V gave up 5 bases and J gave up 5 bases, with 12 bases separating them. There are 14 residues in the CDR3. The germline V gene has CDR1 SGHTA and CDR2 FQGNSA. DNA of the CDR3: TGTGCCAGCAGCCGCCTGGCAGGGACCGGGGAGCTGTTTTTT. This encodes CASSRLAGTGELFF.

This chain uses TRBV13 with TRBJ1-4; a possible D gene is TRBD1 (6 bases). Trimming pared 8 bases from V and 0 bases from J, leaving 16 bases between. The germline CDR1 and CDR2 sequences are PRHDT and FYEKMQ (reference sequence). CDR3 length: 16 residues. CDR3 DNA sequence: TGTGCCAGCCAAAAGTATCACAGGGCAACTAATGAAAAACTGTTTTTT. This codes for CASQKYHRATNEKLFF.

The chain combines TRBV28 with TRBJ2-5; 11 positions match TRBD1. Losses at the gene ends were 7 bases for V and 5 bases for J; bases not matched to a gene: 12. The CDR3 runs to 16 residues. Germline CDR1 reads MDHEN; CDR2 reads SYDVKM. As DNA, the CDR3 is TGTGCCAGCATACCGCTGGACAGGGGGCAGAAGGAGACCCAGTACTTC. Amino acid sequence: CASIPLDRGQKETQYF.

The chain has TRBV2 and TRBJ2-1; D may be TRBD2 (6 bases). In germline, CDR1 is SNHLY, CDR2 FYNNEI. The CDR3 length is 15 residues. The V end lost 5 bases, the J end lost 3 bases, and 14 bases lay between the germline ends. CDR3: CASSPQTRFYNEQFF. In DNA form, the CDR3 reads TGTGCCAGCAGTCCTCAGACTAGGTTCTACAATGAGCAGTTCTTC.

The gene calls are TRBV7-8 and TRBJ1-4; possibly TRBD1 for D (5 bases). CDR3 length: 14 residues. Germline-derived CDR1 and CDR2 are SGHVS and FQNEAQ. V lost 6 bases and J 8 bases, leaving 16 bases between the germline ends. In DNA, the CDR3 is TGTGCCAGCAGGCGGATTATGGACAACGAAAAACTGTTTTTT. This codes for CASRRIMDNEKLFF.

The chain's CDR3 is CAWSEGTSGRGAYQYF. The CDR3, as DNA: TGTGCCTGGAGCGAGGGGACTAGCGGGAGGGGTGCCTACCAGTATTTT. V gene TRBV30 combines with J gene TRBJ2-3; 16 bases map to TRBD2. The V segment lost 3 bases and the J segment 12 bases; nucleotides outside the gene matches: 12. The CDR3 totals 16 residues. Germline V gene data show CDR1 as GTSNPN and CDR2 as SVGIG (reference sequence).

The chain uses TRBV7-2 and TRBJ2-1; possibly TRBD1 for D (6 bases). This CDR3 contains 14 residues. The V and J ends lost 5 bases and 7 bases respectively, with 15 bases between them. CDR1 is SGHTA, CDR2 FQGNSA, per germline. This chain's CDR3 is CASSHDRYANEQFF. For the CDR3, the DNA is TGTGCCAGCAGCCACGACAGGTATGCGAATGAGCAGTTCTTC.

The chain recombines TRBV5-1 with TRBJ2-1; 9 bases align to TRBD1. This CDR3 region has 16 residues. The junction had 6 bases not matched to a gene; V was cut back by 1 base and J by 4 bases. From germline, CDR1 is SGHRS and CDR2 YFSETQ. CDR3 in amino acids: CASSLRKQGAYNEQFF. CDR3 sequence (DNA): TGCGCCAGCAGCTTGAGAAAACAGGGGGCTTACAATGAGCAGTTCTTC.

This chain links TRBV19 with TRBJ1-5; D gene unclear. The germline V gene has CDR1 LNHDA and CDR2 SQIVND (reference sequence). The CDR3 consists of 10 residues. V was trimmed by 8 bases and J by 10 bases, leaving 9 bases between them. CDR3 region: CASHDYPQHF. The DNA of the CDR3 is TGTGCCAGTCATGACTATCCCCAGCATTTT. Filled out from reference TRBV19 and TRBJ1-5, the complete variable domain reads DGGITQSPKYLFRKEGQNVTLSCEQNLNHDAMYWYRQDPGQGLRLIYYSQIVNDFQKGDIAEGYSVSREKKESFPLTVTSAQKNPTAFYLCASHDYPQHFGDGTRLSIL.

This chain joins TRBV1 and TRBJ2-3; the DNA was not compared with TRBD2, the D call given in the table. TRBV1 is a recognized pseudogene. CDR3 length: 16 residues. CDR3 DNA: TGCACCAGCAGTCTTATAGCGGGAGAAGCCCCAGATACGCAGTATTTT. Its protein product is CTSSLIAGEAPDTQYF.

V is TRBV19 and J is TRBJ2-2; 7 nucleotides match TRBD2. The germline V gene encodes CDR1 LNHDA and CDR2 SQIVND (reference sequence). The J segment lost 4 bases and the V segment lost 7 bases, leaving 3 bases of the junction unmatched. The CDR3 covers 13 residues. The chain's CDR3 is CASTSGGTGELFF. The CDR3 bases are TGTGCCAGTACTAGCGGCGGCACCGGGGAGCTGTTTTTT.

This chain connects TRBV6-5 to TRBJ2-2; weak D call: TRBD2 (6 bases). V was shortened by 1 base and J by 1 base, with 10 bases between the two germline ends. This CDR3 has 16 residues. The V gene's germline CDR1 is MNHEY and CDR2 SVGAGI. The CDR3 spells CASSYLASVNTGELFF. DNA of the CDR3: TGTGCCAGCAGTTACTTAGCTAGCGTGAACACCGGGGAGCTGTTTTTT.

The chain is built from TRBV6-5 and TRBJ1-1, with 9 bases fitting TRBD1. V was clipped by 6 bases and J by 0 bases; unmatched bases: 5. The CDR3 totals 15 residues. Germline CDR1 MNHEY, CDR2 SVGAGI. In DNA, the CDR3 is TGTGCCAGCAGACCACAGGGGGCGATGAACACTGAAGCTTTCTTT. The encoded protein is CASRPQGAMNTEAFF.

The rearrangement uses TRBV6-5 and TRBJ1-2, with 9 nucleotides matching TRBD1. The length of the CDR3 is 13 residues. V lost 9 bases to trimming and J lost 8 bases; unmatched junction nucleotides: 10. Germline-derived CDR1 and CDR2 are MNHEY and SVGAGI. This CDR3 is CASHAGQGLGYTF. For the CDR3, the DNA is TGTGCCAGTCACGCGGGACAGGGTTTAGGCTACACCTTC.